The 14 T cell receptor beta chains listed next were all sequenced from one sample in a study of T cell responses to AZD1222 COVID-19 vaccine. TCRdb keeps only in-frame clones here, not all; method: immunoSEQ multiplex PCR. There are 80,000 or so clones in the sample; roughly 80% occur only once, and approximately 27% lies in the top ten. This specimen consisted of peripheral blood, obtained 28 days after the second dose of the MenACWY control vaccine. These receptors came from an adult who received the MenACWY meningococcal vaccine as a control.

As DNA, the CDR3 is TGTGCCATCAGTGAGTCCTCGGGGACTGAAGCTTTCTTT. Translated: CAISESSGTEAFF. This rearrangement joins TRBV10-3 to TRBJ1-1; D is uncertain. Trimming stripped 0 bases from V and 5 bases from J, with 7 bases between. CDR1 is ENHRY, CDR2 SYGVKD, per germline. This CDR3 has 13 residues.

A single count supports this clone. The chain links TRBV7-8 to TRBJ2-7; possibly TRBD1 or TRBD2 for D (5 bases each). The ends were cut back, 4 bases at V and 7 bases at J, with 17 bases in the middle. The CDR3 runs 14 residues. Germline V gene lookup returns CDR1 SGHVS and CDR2 FQNEAQ. CDR3 nucleotides: TGTGCCAGCAGCTCAGGAGAGGGGTATGGGGAGCAGTACTTC. Translating it yields CASSSGEGYGEQYF.

The CDR3 is CASNGDEGNGYTF. CDR3 bases: TGTGCCAGCAACGGGGATGAAGGGAATGGCTACACCTTC. The genes are TRBV5-4 and TRBJ1-2; D is ambiguous. The CDR3 totals 13 residues. V lost 6 bases to trimming and J lost 6 bases, with 15 bases between them. The germline CDR1 and CDR2 sequences are SGHNT and YYREEE (reference sequence). Looking up the rest from reference TRBV5-4 and TRBJ1-2 gives the full variable domain: ETGVTQSPTHLIKTRGQQVTLRCSSQSGHNTVSWYQQALGQGPQFIFQYYREEENGRGNFPPRFSGLQFPNYSSELNVNALELDDSALYLCASNGDEGNGYTFGSGTRLTVV.

A single count supports this clone. The rearrangement joins TRBV4-1 to TRBJ2-1; 8 nucleotides agree with TRBD2. Germline loops: CDR1 MGHRA, CDR2 YSYEKL. V shed 0 bases, J shed 8 bases, and the junction held 12 bases outside the gene matches. The CDR3 consists of 17 residues. CDR3 nucleotide sequence: TGCGCCAGCAGCCAAGATTTTTTAGGGGAGCGGGGGTATGAGCAGTTCTTC. It specifies CASSQDFLGERGYEQFF.

J is TRBJ2-7 and V is TRBV12-3 or TRBV12-4; D might be TRBD1 (6 bases). The CDR3 spans 12 residues. V lost 6 bases, J lost 7 bases, and 13 bases lay in between. CDR3 DNA sequence: TGTGCCAGCAGGGGTGAAAGGGGGGAGCAGTACTTC. Translation: CASRGERGEQYF.

The chain joins TRBV11-2 to TRBJ1-1; tentative D call: TRBD1 (6 bases). The CDR3 sequence is 15 residues long. CDR1 and CDR2 (germline): SGHAT, FQNNGV. Between the trimmed V and J ends, which lost 5 bases and 7 bases, there was a span of 20 bases. CDR3 sequence: CASSPRKTGYVEAFF. CDR3 sequence (DNA): TGTGCCAGCAGCCCGCGTAAAACAGGGTACGTTGAAGCTTTCTTT. The whole variable domain, filled in from reference TRBV11-2 and TRBJ1-1, reads EAGVAQSPRYKIIEKRQSVAFWCNPISGHATLYWYQQILGQGPKLLIQFQNNGVVDDSQLPKDRFSAERLKGVDSTLKIQPAKLEDSAVYLCASSPRKTGYVEAFFGQGTRLTVV.

The gene calls are TRBV11-2 and TRBJ2-7, with TRBD2 identical over 9 bases. The germline V gene encodes CDR1 SGHAT and CDR2 FQNNGV. The CDR3 is made up of 16 amino acids. With V trimmed by 0 bases and J by 5 bases, 8 bases remained unmatched. Written as DNA, the CDR3 is TGTGCCAGCAGCTTAGATAACACTAGCGGGTTCAACGAGCAGTACTTC. As protein: CASSLDNTSGFNEQYF. The variable domain in full, with the rest retrieved from reference TRBV11-2 and TRBJ2-7, is EAGVAQSPRYKIIEKRQSVAFWCNPISGHATLYWYQQILGQGPKLLIQFQNNGVVDDSQLPKDRFSAERLKGVDSTLKIQPAKLEDSAVYLCASSLDNTSGFNEQYFGPGTRLTVT.

DNA for the CDR3: TGTGCCAGTAGTATTATGGCGAATCAGCCCCAGCATTTT. Its translation: CASSIMANQPQHF. The J gene is TRBJ1-5, the V gene TRBV19, with D hard to call. Germline CDR1 and CDR2: LNHDA and SQIVND (reference sequence). The CDR3 contains 13 residues. V lost 3 bases, J lost 4 bases, and 7 bases lay in between.

The rearrangement links TRBV5-1 to TRBJ2-5, with D perhaps TRBD2 (6 bases). The V gene's germline CDR1 is SGHRS and CDR2 YFSETQ. V was cut by 3 bases and J by 2 bases, with 17 bases left in between. This CDR3 contains 16 residues. The CDR3 region has the DNA TGCGCCAGCAGCTCCGAACCGGGACTCCGACAAGAGACCCAGTACTTC. Its translation is CASSSEPGLRQETQYF. The variable domain in full, with the rest retrieved from reference TRBV5-1 and TRBJ2-5, is KAGVTQTPRYLIKTRGQQVTLSCSPISGHRSVSWYQQTPGQGLQFLFEYFSETQRNKGNFPGRFSGRQFSNSRSEMNVSTLELGDSALYLCASSSEPGLRQETQYFGPGTRLLVL.

In this sample, this clone turned up once. J is TRBJ2-1 and V is TRBV27; D not resolved. The CDR3 extends over 15 amino acids. Trimming left V 8 bases short and J 0 bases short, with 14 bases between. CDR1 and CDR2 from the germline V gene are MNHEY and SMNVEV (reference sequence). The CDR3 loop is CASAAPGSSYNEQFF. CDR3 nucleotide sequence: TGTGCCAGCGCCGCACCCGGTAGCTCCTACAATGAGCAGTTCTTC.

The genes are TRBV19 and TRBJ2-2; 10 bases are shared with TRBD1. The CDR3 runs to 16 residues. Germline V gives CDR1 LNHDA, CDR2 SQIVND (reference sequence). V shed 5 bases, J shed 4 bases, and the junction held 7 bases outside the gene matches. CDR3 nucleotide sequence: TGTGCCAGTAGTTCGGACAGGGGGATGCGCACCGGGGAGCTGTTTTTT. It yields the protein CASSSDRGMRTGELFF.

The V gene is TRBV21-1, the J gene TRBJ1-3. TRBV21-1 is deemed a pseudogene. This CDR3 comprises 17 residues. The CDR3 here is CASSKLVGGIAENTIYF. CDR3 coding DNA: TGTGCCAGCAGCAAACTAGTGGGAGGGATTGCAGAAAACACCATATATTTT.

V gene TRBV19 combines with J gene TRBJ1-1; D is ambiguous. The V end was cut by 3 bases, the J end by 2 bases, with 10 bases between. This CDR3 contains 14 residues. Germline CDR1 and CDR2: LNHDA and SQIVND (reference sequence). The CDR3: CASSIGPANTEAFF. For the CDR3, the DNA is TGTGCCAGTAGTATCGGGCCGGCCAACACTGAAGCTTTCTTT.

The chain joins TRBV11-2 to TRBJ1-1, with D unclear. V dropped 0 bases and J dropped 1 base, with 6 bases sitting between them. This CDR3 contains 14 residues. CDR1 is SGHAT and CDR2 is FQNNGV in the germline V gene. Written as DNA, the CDR3 is TGTGCCAGCAGCTTAGAACGGGGGAACACTGAAGCTTTCTTT. Amino acids: CASSLERGNTEAFF.